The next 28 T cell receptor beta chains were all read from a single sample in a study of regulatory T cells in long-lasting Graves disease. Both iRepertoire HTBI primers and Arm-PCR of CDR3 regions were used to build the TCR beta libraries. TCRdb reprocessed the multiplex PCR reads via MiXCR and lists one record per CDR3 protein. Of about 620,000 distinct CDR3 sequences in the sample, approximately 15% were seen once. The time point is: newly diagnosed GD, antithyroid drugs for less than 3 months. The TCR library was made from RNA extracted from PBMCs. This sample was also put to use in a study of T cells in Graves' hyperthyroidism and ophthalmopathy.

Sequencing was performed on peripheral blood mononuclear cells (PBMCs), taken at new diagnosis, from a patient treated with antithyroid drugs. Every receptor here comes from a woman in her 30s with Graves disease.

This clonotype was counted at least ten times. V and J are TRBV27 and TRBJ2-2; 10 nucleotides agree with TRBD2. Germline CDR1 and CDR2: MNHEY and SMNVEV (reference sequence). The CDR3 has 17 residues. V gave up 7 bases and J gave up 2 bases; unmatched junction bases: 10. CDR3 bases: TGTGCCAGCAAAAGGGCTAGCGGGAGAGTCAACACCGGGGAGCTGTTTTTT. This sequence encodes CASKRASGRVNTGELFF.

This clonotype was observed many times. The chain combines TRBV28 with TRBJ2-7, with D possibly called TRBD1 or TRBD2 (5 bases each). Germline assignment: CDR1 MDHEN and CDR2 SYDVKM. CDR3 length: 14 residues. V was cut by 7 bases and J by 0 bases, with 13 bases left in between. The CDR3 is CASTPGDRSYEQYF. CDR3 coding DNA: TGTGCCAGCACCCCCGGGGACCGCTCCTACGAGCAGTACTTC.

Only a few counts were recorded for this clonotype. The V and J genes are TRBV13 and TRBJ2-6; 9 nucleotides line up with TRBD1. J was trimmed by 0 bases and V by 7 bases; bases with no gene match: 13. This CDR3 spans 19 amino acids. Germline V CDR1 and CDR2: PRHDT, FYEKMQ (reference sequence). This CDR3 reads CASTTKYRGPSSGANVLTF. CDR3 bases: TGTGCCAGCACAACCAAATACAGGGGGCCTAGCTCTGGGGCCAACGTCCTGACTTTC. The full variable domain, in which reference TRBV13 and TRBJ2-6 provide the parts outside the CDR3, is AAGVIQSPRHLIKEKRETATLKCYPIPRHDTVYWYQQGPGQDPQFLISFYEKMQSDKGSIPDRFSAQQFSDYHSELNMSSLELGDSALYFCASTTKYRGPSSGANVLTFGAGSRLTVL.

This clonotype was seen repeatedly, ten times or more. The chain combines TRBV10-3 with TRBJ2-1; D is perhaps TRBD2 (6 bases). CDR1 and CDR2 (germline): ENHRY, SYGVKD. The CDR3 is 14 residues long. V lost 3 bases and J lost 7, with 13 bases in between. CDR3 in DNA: TGTGCCATCAGTGAATGGGAGGAGGAGAATGAGCAGTTCTTC. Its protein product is CAISEWEEENEQFF.

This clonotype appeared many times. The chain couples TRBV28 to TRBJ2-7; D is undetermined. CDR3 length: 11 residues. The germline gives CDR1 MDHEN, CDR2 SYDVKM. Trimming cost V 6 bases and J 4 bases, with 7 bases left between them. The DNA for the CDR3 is TGTGCCAGCAGGGCCAGATACGAGCAGTACTTC. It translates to CASRARYEQYF.

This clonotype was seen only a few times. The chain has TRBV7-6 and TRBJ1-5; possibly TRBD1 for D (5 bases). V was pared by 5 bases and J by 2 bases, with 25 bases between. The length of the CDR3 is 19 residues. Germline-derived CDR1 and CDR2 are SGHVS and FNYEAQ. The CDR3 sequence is CASSPDAGGARDRNQPQHF. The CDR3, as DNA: TGTGCCAGCAGCCCCGACGCGGGGGGTGCCCGGGATCGCAATCAGCCCCAGCATTTT.

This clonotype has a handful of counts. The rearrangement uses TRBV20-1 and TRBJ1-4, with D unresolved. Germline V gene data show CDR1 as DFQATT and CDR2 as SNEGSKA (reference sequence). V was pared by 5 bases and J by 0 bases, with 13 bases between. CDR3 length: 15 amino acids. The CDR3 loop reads CSAHRTEATNEKLFF. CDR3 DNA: TGCAGTGCTCACCGGACTGAAGCAACTAATGAAAAACTGTTTTTT.

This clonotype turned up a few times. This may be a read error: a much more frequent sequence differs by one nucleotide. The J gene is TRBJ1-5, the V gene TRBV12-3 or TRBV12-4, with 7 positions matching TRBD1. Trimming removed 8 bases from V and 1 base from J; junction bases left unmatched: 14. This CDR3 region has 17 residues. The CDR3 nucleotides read TGTGCCAGCGGACCGACAGGGAAAGGGGAAAGCAATCAGCCCCAGCATTTT. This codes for CASGPTGKGESNQPQHF.

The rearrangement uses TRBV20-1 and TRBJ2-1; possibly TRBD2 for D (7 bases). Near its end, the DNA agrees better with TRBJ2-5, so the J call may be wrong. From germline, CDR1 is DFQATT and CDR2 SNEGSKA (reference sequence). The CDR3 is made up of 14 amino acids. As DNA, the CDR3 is TGCAGTGCTAGACTGGGGGGGCCCAAAGAGACCCAGTACTTC. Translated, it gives CSARLGGPKETQYF.

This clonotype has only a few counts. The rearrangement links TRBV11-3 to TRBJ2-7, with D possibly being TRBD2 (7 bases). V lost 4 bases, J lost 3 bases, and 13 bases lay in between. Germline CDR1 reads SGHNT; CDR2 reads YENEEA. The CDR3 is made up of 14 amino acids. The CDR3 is CASSYEGEGYEQYF. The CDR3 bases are TGTGCCAGCAGCTACGAGGGGGAGGGCTACGAGCAGTACTTC.

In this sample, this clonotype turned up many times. CDR3 nucleotides: TGTGCCAGTAGTCGACAGGGCGGGGCGGGTCAGCCCCAGCATTTT. Translation gives CASSRQGGAGQPQHF. This chain connects TRBV6-1 to TRBJ1-5, with 7 bases identical to TRBD1. This CDR3 is 15 amino acids long. Germline CDR1 MNHNS, CDR2 SASEGT. Trimming took 9 bases from V and 6 from J; bases not matched to a gene: 14.

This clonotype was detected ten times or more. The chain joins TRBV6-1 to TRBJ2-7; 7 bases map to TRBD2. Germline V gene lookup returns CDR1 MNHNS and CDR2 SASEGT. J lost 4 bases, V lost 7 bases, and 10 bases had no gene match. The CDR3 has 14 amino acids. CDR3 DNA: TGTGCCAGCACCCTAGGTAGCGGGCGGTACGAGCAGTACTTC. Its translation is CASTLGSGRYEQYF.

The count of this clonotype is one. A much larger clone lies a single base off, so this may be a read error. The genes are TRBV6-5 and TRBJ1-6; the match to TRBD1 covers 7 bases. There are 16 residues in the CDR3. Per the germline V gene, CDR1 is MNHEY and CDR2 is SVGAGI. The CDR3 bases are TGTGCCAGCAGTTACCGGGACAGAGACTATAATCCACCCCTCCACTTT. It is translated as CASSYRDRDYNPPLHF.

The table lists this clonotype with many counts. The CDR3 reads CASSQDLGVVNTEAFF. For the CDR3, the DNA is TGTGCCAGCAGCCAAGATCTTGGGGTAGTGAACACTGAAGCTTTCTTT. The chain employs TRBV14 and TRBJ1-1, with D unresolved. CDR1 and CDR2 from the germline V gene are SGHDN and FVKESK. V was pared by 0 bases and J by 0 bases, with 11 bases between. The CDR3 has 16 residues.

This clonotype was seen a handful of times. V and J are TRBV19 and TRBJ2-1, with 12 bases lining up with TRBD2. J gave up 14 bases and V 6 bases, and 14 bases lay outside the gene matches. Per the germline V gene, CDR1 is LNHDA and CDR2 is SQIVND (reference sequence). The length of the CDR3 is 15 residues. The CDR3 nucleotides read TGTGCCAGTAGCGCAACTACTAGCGGGAGGATGAGCGAGTTCTTC. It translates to CASSATTSGRMSEFF.

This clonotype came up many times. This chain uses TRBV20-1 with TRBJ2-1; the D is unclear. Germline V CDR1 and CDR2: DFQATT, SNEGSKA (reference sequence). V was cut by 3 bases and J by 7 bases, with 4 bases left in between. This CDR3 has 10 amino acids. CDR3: CSASRNEQFF. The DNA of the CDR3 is TGCAGTGCTAGTAGGAATGAGCAGTTCTTC.

Here the CDR3 reads CASSPYGQGERSPLHF. In DNA form, the CDR3 reads TGCGCCAGCAGCCCTTATGGACAGGGGGAACGTTCACCCCTCCACTTT. The V and J genes are TRBV4-1 and TRBJ1-6; 10 bases agree with TRBD1. V lost 4 bases to trimming and J lost 9 bases; unmatched junction nucleotides: 9. The CDR3 length is 16 residues. CDR1 is MGHRA, CDR2 YSYEKL, per germline.

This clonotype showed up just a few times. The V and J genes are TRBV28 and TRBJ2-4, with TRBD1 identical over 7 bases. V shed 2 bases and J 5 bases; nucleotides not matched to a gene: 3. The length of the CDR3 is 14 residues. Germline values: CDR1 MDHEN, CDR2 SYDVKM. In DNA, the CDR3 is TGTGCCAGCAGTTTAATAGGACAGGAAAACATTCAGTACTTC. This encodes CASSLIGQENIQYF. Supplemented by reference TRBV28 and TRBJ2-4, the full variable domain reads DVKVTQSSRYLVKRTGEKVFLECVQDMDHENMFWYRQDPGLGLRLIYFSYDVKMKEKGDIPEGYSVSREKKERFSLILESASTNQTSMYLCASSLIGQENIQYFGAGTRLSVL.

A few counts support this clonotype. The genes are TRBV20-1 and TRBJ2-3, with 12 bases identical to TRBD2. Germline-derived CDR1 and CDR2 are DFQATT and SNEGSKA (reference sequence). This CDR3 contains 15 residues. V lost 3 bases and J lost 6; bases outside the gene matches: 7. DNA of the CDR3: TGCAGTGCTAGGGGACTAGCGGGTTTATATGATACGCAGTATTTT. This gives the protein CSARGLAGLYDTQYF.

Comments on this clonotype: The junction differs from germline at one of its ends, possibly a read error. CDR3 protein: CANSARLVHEQFF. The CDR3 DNA reads as TGTGCCAACAGTGCCCGACTAGTTCATGAGCAGTTCTTC. The rearrangement uses TRBV27 and TRBJ2-1; weak D call: TRBD2 (6 bases). The CDR3 is made up of 13 amino acids. CDR1 and CDR2 from the germline V gene are MNHEY and SMNVEV (reference sequence).

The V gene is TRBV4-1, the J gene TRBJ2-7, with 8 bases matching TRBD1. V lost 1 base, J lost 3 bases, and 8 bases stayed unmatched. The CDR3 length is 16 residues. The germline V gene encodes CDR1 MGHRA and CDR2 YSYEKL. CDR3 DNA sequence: TGCGCCAGCAGCCAAGGGGTTTCCGGGACAGGCTACGAGCAGTACTTC. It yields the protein CASSQGVSGTGYEQYF.

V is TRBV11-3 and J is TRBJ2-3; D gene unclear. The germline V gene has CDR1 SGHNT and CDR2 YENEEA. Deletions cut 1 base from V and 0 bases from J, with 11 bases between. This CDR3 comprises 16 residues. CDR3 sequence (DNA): TGTGCCAGCAGCTTAGGGTTATCTGGAAGCACAGATACGCAGTATTTT. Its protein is CASSLGLSGSTDTQYF.

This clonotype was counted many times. DNA of the CDR3: TGTGCCAGCAGTTTTGGCGCCCAGCCCCAGCATTTT. Its protein is CASSFGAQPQHF. The V and J genes are TRBV28 and TRBJ1-5, with unresolved D. The germline gives CDR1 MDHEN, CDR2 SYDVKM. CDR3 size: 12 residues. The ends were cut back, 3 bases at V and 7 bases at J, with 7 bases in the middle.

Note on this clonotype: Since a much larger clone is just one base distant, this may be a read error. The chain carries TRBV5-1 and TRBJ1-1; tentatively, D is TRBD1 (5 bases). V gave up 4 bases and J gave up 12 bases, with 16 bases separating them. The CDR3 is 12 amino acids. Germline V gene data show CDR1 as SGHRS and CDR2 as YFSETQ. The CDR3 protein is CASSVARTSSFF. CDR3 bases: TGCGCCAGCAGCGTCGCCCGGACATCTTCTTTCTTT.

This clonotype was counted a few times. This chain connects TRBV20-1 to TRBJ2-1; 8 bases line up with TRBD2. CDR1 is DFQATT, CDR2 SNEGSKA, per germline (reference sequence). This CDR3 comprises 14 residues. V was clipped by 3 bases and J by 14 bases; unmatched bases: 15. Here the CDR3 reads CSASEGVSGRVEFF. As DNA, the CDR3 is TGCAGTGCTAGTGAAGGTGTGAGCGGGAGAGTGGAGTTCTTC.

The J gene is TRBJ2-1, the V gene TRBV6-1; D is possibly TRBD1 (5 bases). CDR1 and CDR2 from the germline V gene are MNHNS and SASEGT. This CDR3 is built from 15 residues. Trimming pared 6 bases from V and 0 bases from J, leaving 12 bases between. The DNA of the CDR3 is TGTGCCAGCAGCCAAGGGGTCAGCTCCTACAATGAGCAGTTCTTC. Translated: CASSQGVSSYNEQFF.

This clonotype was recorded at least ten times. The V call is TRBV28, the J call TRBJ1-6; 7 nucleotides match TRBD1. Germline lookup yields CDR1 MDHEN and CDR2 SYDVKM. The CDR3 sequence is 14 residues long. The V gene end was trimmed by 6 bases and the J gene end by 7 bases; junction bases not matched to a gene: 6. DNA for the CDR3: TGTGCCAGCAGCCCGGGACAGAAGAATTCACCCCTCCACTTT. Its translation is CASSPGQKNSPLHF.

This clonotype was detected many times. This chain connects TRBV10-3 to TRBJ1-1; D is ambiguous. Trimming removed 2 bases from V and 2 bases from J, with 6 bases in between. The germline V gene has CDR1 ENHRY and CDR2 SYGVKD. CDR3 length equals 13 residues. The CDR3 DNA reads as TGTGCCATCAGTGAGCAGACTAACACTGAAGCTTTCTTT. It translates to CAISEQTNTEAFF.